The 20 T cell receptor beta chains presented below share a single source sample, sequenced in a study of cytomegalovirus exposure and HLA in healthy donors. Here immunoSEQ multiplex PCR was the method, and the copy in TCRdb shows in-frame clones only, minus some. The table records fewer than 150,000 clones, about 88% of them present only once. Sequencing input: PBMCs. Receptor source: a man aged 18 to 29 in good health and CMV-seropositive.

The gene calls are TRBV5-1 and TRBJ1-1, with D possibly being TRBD1 (5 bases). Trimming took off 0 bases at V and 1 base at J, with 22 bases between the two ends. The CDR3 loop spans 19 amino acids. Germline V gene data show CDR1 as SGHRS and CDR2 as YFSETQ. The CDR3 spells CASSLAIFTGGRRNTEAFF. Written as DNA, the CDR3 is TGCGCCAGCAGCTTGGCCATTTTTACCGGGGGTCGGAGGAACACTGAAGCTTTCTTT.

The chain joins TRBV5-8 to TRBJ1-1; weak D call: TRBD1 (5 bases). There are 15 residues in the CDR3. Germline loops: CDR1 SGHTS, CDR2 YDEGEE. Trimming cost V 1 base and J 5 bases, with 15 bases left between them. CDR3 sequence (DNA): TGTGCCAGCAGCTTGAGCGGGGGGGTAGGGACTGAAGCTTTCTTT. Its translation: CASSLSGGVGTEAFF.

The chain recombines TRBV5-4 with TRBJ2-7; D not resolved. The CDR3 runs to 13 residues. V was pared by 4 bases and J by 6 bases, with 14 bases between. The germline gives CDR1 SGHNT, CDR2 YYREEE (reference sequence). CDR3 residues: CASSAPGALEQYF. The CDR3 region has the DNA TGTGCCAGCAGCGCTCCGGGTGCCCTCGAGCAGTACTTC.

The chain has TRBV7-8 and TRBJ2-1; TRBD2 matches at 14 bases. Germline V gives CDR1 SGHVS, CDR2 FQNEAQ. The CDR3 covers 16 residues. V shed 0 bases and J 10 bases; nucleotides not matched to a gene: 5. Written as DNA, the CDR3 is TGTGCCAGCAGCTTAGCCCCGACTAGCGGGAGGGCCGAGCAGTTCTTC. As protein: CASSLAPTSGRAEQFF.

The chain has TRBV11-2 and TRBJ2-5; the match to TRBD2 covers 9 bases. Germline CDR1 and CDR2: SGHAT and FQNNGV. Germline trimming cut 1 base from V and 7 bases from J; bases unmatched to any gene: 10. CDR3 length: 16 amino acids. The CDR3 coding sequence is TGTGCCAGCAGCTTAGGGAGACTAGCGGCCACGGGGACCCAGTACTTC. It is translated as CASSLGRLAATGTQYF.

The chain couples TRBV1 to TRBJ2-7; the table's TRBD1 call for D was not verified on the DNA. TRBV1 is described as a pseudogene. CDR3 size: 16 residues. CDR3 residues: CTSSPQGETGSYEQYF. Written as DNA, the CDR3 is TGCACCAGCAGCCCTCAAGGGGAAACCGGGTCCTACGAGCAGTACTTC.

V is TRBV11-2 and J is TRBJ2-5; 15 bases are shared with TRBD2. Germline loops: CDR1 SGHAT, CDR2 FQNNGV. This CDR3 is 17 amino acids long. V shed 5 bases and J 1 base; nucleotides not matched to a gene: 5. CDR3 sequence: CASSNGLAGGPQETQYF. The CDR3 region has the DNA TGTGCCAGCAGCAACGGACTAGCGGGAGGGCCCCAAGAGACCCAGTACTTC.

The chain carries TRBV6-5 and TRBJ2-7; a weak D match, TRBD1 (5 bases). Per germline, CDR1 MNHEY and CDR2 SVGAGI. This CDR3 has 15 residues. The ends were cut back, 2 bases at V and 2 bases at J, with 13 bases in the middle. CDR3 sequence reads: CASSYIKGLPYEQYF. CDR3 nucleotides: TGTGCCAGCAGTTACATAAAGGGGCTGCCCTACGAGCAGTACTTC.

This rearrangement joins TRBV6-1 to TRBJ2-1; D is ambiguous. The CDR3 is made up of 13 amino acids. Per germline, CDR1 MNHNS and CDR2 SASEGT. Trimming took off 8 bases at V and 6 bases at J, with 14 bases between the two ends. CDR3 amino acids: CASPEFTGNEQFF. CDR3 DNA: TGTGCCAGCCCTGAGTTTACGGGCAATGAGCAGTTCTTC.

The rearrangement joins TRBV7-2 to TRBJ2-7; D is ambiguous. CDR3 length: 12 amino acids. The V gene's germline CDR1 is SGHTA and CDR2 FQGNSA. V lost 5 bases, J lost 2 bases, and 7 bases lay in between. The CDR3 here is CASSNPTYEQYF. The CDR3 DNA follows: TGTGCCAGCAGCAATCCCACCTACGAGCAGTACTTC.

The genes are TRBV7-9 and TRBJ2-7; no clear D. From germline, CDR1 is SEHNR and CDR2 FQNEAQ (reference sequence). The CDR3 covers 12 residues. Trimming shortened V by 1 base and J by 7 bases, and 8 bases separated the two germline ends. The CDR3 bases are TGTGCCAGCAGCTTAGTCACCGGGGAGCAGTACTTC. This translates into CASSLVTGEQYF.

This clone was counted a few times. CDR3 sequence: CASSLAVRTLAGVGEQYF. In DNA, the CDR3 is TGCGCCAGCAGCTTGGCGGTACGGACTCTAGCGGGAGTGGGGGAGCAGTACTTC. The chain links TRBV5-1 to TRBJ2-7, with 10 bases fitting TRBD2. V trimming: 0 bases; J trimming: 7 bases; junction bases outside the gene matches: 16. This CDR3 has 18 residues. Germline CDR1 and CDR2: SGHRS and YFSETQ.

This chain links TRBV5-8 with TRBJ2-7, with 7 bases fitting TRBD1. CDR1 and CDR2 (germline): SGHTS, YDEGEE. V was pared by 4 bases and J by 4 bases, with 8 bases of the junction left unmatched. The CDR3 has 14 residues. The DNA of the CDR3 is TGTGCCAGCAGCAGCGGACAGGCCCAATACGAGCAGTACTTC. Protein: CASSSGQAQYEQYF.

This chain joins TRBV5-1 and TRBJ2-6; TRBD2 agrees at 12 bases. The ends lost 4 bases at V and 1 base at J; junction bases unmatched: 6. Looked up from germline, CDR1 is SGHRS and CDR2 is YFSETQ. This CDR3 has 18 amino acids. DNA of the CDR3: TGCGCCAGCAGCCTGGGGGGACTAGCGGGTTCTGGGGCCAACGTCCTGACTTTC. Translation: CASSLGGLAGSGANVLTF.

The V call is TRBV29-1, the J call TRBJ2-3; TRBD2 matches at 10 bases. CDR3 length equals 13 residues. Germline loops: CDR1 SQVTM, CDR2 ANQGSEA. After removal of 7 bases from V and 10 bases from J, the junction contained 11 bases not matched to a gene. CDR3 amino acids: CSGLAGRSSAQYF. As DNA, the CDR3 is TGCAGCGGACTAGCGGGCCGTTCTTCGGCGCAGTATTTT.

The chain is built from TRBV23-1 and TRBJ2-3; D may be TRBD2 (5 bases). TRBV23-1 is reported as an ORF; its role is uncertain. V lost 3 bases and J lost 5, with 18 bases in between. There are 16 residues in the CDR3. The CDR3 here is CASSQPEVLAGDTQYF. Here the CDR3 DNA reads TGCGCCAGCAGTCAGCCTGAAGTCCTAGCCGGAGATACGCAGTATTTT.

This chain links TRBV27 with TRBJ2-1, with TRBD1 as a possible D gene (6 bases). The V end lost 5 bases, the J end lost 10 bases, and 12 bases lay between the germline ends. The germline V gene encodes CDR1 MNHEY and CDR2 SMNVEV (reference sequence). This CDR3 has 12 residues. The CDR3: CASSPGQSEQFF. The CDR3 DNA is TGTGCCAGCAGTCCCGGACAGTCGGAGCAGTTCTTC.

The chain has TRBV7-2 and TRBJ1-5, with D unclear. Trimming took 4 bases from V and 4 from J, leaving 5 bases between them. The CDR3 length is 12 residues. CDR1 SGHTA and CDR2 FQGNSA come from the germline V gene. The CDR3 DNA is TGTGCCAGCAGCTCTTATAATCAGCCCCAGCATTTT. This encodes CASSSYNQPQHF.

The V call is TRBV5-3, the J call TRBJ2-7, with a weak D call TRBD2 (5 bases). TRBV5-3 falls under the ORF class, with uncertain function. Trimming left V 6 bases short and J 7 bases short, with 11 bases between. The CDR3 sequence is 11 residues long. In DNA form, the CDR3 reads TGTGCCAGAACGGGGAGACGAGAGCAGTACTTC. It translates to CARTGRREQYF.

This clone was picked up one time. The chain employs TRBV9 and TRBJ2-3; TRBD2 matches at 8 bases. The junction had 6 bases not matched to a gene; V was cut back by 0 bases and J by 6 bases. The germline V gene has CDR1 SGDLS and CDR2 YYNGEE. This CDR3 contains 15 residues. The CDR3 reads CASSVVSGTPDTQYF. The CDR3 nucleotides are TGTGCCAGCAGCGTAGTTAGCGGGACCCCGGATACGCAGTATTTT.